Listed here is a single T cell receptor (beta chain). Antigen: not known. The data originate from a study of identical twins. Study results and caveats: Memory repertoires lacked the insertion deficit that abundant cord blood beta clonotypes showed. The study found that models underestimated out-of-frame TCR alpha sharing in monozygotic twins. The same donors were not followed; conclusions instead depended on cross-sectional statistical analysis.

TCRdb reanalysed the 5' RACE reads using MiXCR and keeps one entry per CDR3 protein. The table shows roughly 630,000 distinct CDR3 sequences, with about 7.1% occurring only once. A further study also used this sample, focusing on yellow fever vaccine responses in identical twins.

The TCR was taken from a woman aged 18-35 years in good health. Material for sequencing was PBMCs.

The CDR3 loop reads CASSLAGRELYEQYF. In nucleotides, the CDR3 is TGTGCCAGCAGCTTAGCAGGCAGAGAGCTCTACGAGCAGTACTTC. The V call is TRBV7-2, the J call TRBJ2-7; D remains unclear. This CDR3 spans 15 amino acids. Germline V gives CDR1 SGHTA, CDR2 FQGNSA. The V and J ends lost 0 bases and 3 bases respectively, with 12 bases between them. Filled out from reference TRBV7-2 and TRBJ2-7, the complete variable domain reads GAGVSQSPSNKVTEKGKDVELRCDPISGHTALYWYRQSLGQGLEFLIYFQGNSAPDKSGLPSDRFSAERTGGSVSTLTIQRTQQEDSAVYLCASSLAGRELYEQYFGPGTRLTVT.